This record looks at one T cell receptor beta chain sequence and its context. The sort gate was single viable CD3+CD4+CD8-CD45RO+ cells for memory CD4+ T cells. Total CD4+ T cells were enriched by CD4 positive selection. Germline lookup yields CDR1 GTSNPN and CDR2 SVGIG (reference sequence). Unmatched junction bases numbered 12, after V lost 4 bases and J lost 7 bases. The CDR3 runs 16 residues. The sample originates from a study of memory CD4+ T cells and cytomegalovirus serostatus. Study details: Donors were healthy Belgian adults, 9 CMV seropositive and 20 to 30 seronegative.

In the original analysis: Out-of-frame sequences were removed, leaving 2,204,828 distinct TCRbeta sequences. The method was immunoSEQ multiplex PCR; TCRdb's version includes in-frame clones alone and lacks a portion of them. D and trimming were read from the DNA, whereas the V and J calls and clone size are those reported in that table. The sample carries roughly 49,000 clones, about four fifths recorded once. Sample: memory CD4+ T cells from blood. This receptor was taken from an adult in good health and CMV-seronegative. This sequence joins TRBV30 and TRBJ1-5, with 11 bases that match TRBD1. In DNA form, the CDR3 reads TGTGCCTGGAACGGCCGGGACAGGGGGTTCGGACAGCCCCAGCATTTT. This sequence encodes CAWNGRDRGFGQPQHF.